The present T cell receptor (beta chain) was sequenced within a study of T cells in placental villitis. In terms of the full investigation: The study compared placental TCR-beta repertoires across villitis of unknown etiology, gestational-age-matched unaffected controls, and infectious villitis to test an allograft-versus-infection hypothesis. The research as a whole found: In villitis of unknown etiology, the expanded clones were mostly private to each individual placenta, which suggests that there was no single initiating antigen. Villitis of unknown etiology placentae showed higher clonality than controls (median about 0.059 versus 0.0061, p=0.0025), indicating clonal expansion. With bulk tissue sequencing, helper, regulatory or cytotoxic T cells could not be distinguished, nor could maternal versus fetal T cells, and gamma-delta receptors were excluded. CMV-specific clone frequencies were higher in infectious CMV cases than in villitis of unknown etiology (about 0.0099 vs 0.00097), and the villitis of unknown etiology frequencies did not differ from those of controls. Paraffin blocks contained small amounts of decidua, so some captured T cells, especially in controls, may have been decidual rather than villous infiltrates.

Using the Amsterdam Criteria, researchers selected roughly 9 placentae that carried a pathological diagnosis of high-grade villitis of unknown etiology. Compared with the control and infectious villitis groups, mothers with villitis of unknown etiology had significantly greater gravidity and parity and more prior miscarriages. After delivery, placentae were collected and subjected to gross and histological evaluation prior to the selection of archival tissue. Five 10-micron scrolls were cut from each FFPE block, and DNA was then isolated using the AllPrep DNA/RNA FFPE Tissue kit. NanoDrop was used to check DNA concentration and purity, and a Bioanalyzer was used to assess RNA quality. With respect to this clone: The target of this receptor is not known. No per-base quality is available; no much larger clone lies one base away.

Unmatched junction bases come to 8, with V trimmed by 4 bases and J by 3 bases. In the germline V gene, CDR1 corresponds to SGHRS and CDR2 to YFSETQ. The cysteine opens and the phenylalanine closes a CDR3 of 15 amino acids. Of the read, only the CDR3 DNA is kept; its 45 bases are in frame from base 1. Amplification of TCR-beta CDR3 regions from genomic DNA was performed with the immunoSEQ v4 bias-controlled multiplex PCR assay, which was run blinded to group allocation. To estimate nucleated cell and T cell quantities per sample, reference gene primers were included together with the TCR-beta primers. Sequencing of the libraries was performed on an Illumina MiSeq with a 100-cycle paired-end protocol. For the original study's pipeline: The immunoSEQ Analyzer software was used to calculate diversity and richness, with richness measured by iChao1 and clonality based on Pielou evenness and Shannon diversity (range 0-1, where higher values mean less diversity). CDR3 amino acid sequences together with V/J genes were queried against VDJdb for CMV, EBV and influenza A specificities, with confidence 3 and substitution 2 applied. The Morisita-Horn index was used to assess TCR-beta amino acid clonotype overlap between villitis of unknown etiology, infectious villitis and control repertoires. Held by TCRdb, this immuneACCESS table contains in-frame sequences only and omits some clones. Under half of the omission traces to an unresolved V gene where checked; the cause of the rest is unknown. D and trimming were read from the DNA, whereas the V and J calls and clone size are those reported in that table. For this sample the table gives a few thousand clones, of which around 82% were detected only once. The ten largest make up approximately 11% of the sample.

Sequenced material: placental tissue containing maternal and fetal cells. The TCR sequence derives from a human patient with villitis of unknown etiology; the placental T cells may come from both mother and fetus. Rearrangement joined TRBV5-1 to TRBJ2-5, with 8 bases matching TRBD2. The CDR3 protein sequence reads: CASSPTAGGEETQYF. The nucleotide sequence is given as TGCGCCAGCAGCCCAACCGCCGGGGGGGAAGAGACCCAGTACTTC.